This T cell receptor (beta chain) derives from a study of cytomegalovirus exposure and HLA in healthy donors (dated by TCRdb to about 2017). For the study in its entirety: In an earlier analysis of 550 to 750 of the donors, around 300 Gb of sequence data and 90 million to 120 million unique TCR beta sequences from approximately 180 million T cells were reported. Roughly 300 gigabases of sequencing data and 91 million or so unique TCR sequences made up an early release that covered roughly 670 HLA-typed donors. Of the roughly 430 genotyped donors, 65% to 90% fell in the genetic ancestry cluster associated with self-reported Caucasian donors. The study aimed to test whether signatures of past pathogen exposure could be identified by cataloging public T cell receptors. The T cell repertoires of under 700 subjects were profiled by immunosequencing and related to cytomegalovirus serostatus. In addition to the first cohort of several hundred subjects, a separate validation cohort of some 120 different subjects was used. To predict cytomegalovirus infection status, the study brought together high-throughput TCR immunosequencing, statistical association of individual TCRs with disease status, and machine learning. A later analysis re-examined previously published TCR beta repertoires from 600 to 700 donors and added high-resolution HLA genotyping to investigate patterns of TCR occurrence. The later analysis used no new phenotypic data to find candidate immune exposures, relying instead on TCR beta sequences and their occurrence across donors. An earlier analysis of approximately 630 of the donors applied high-throughput TCR beta sequencing to assess whether each TCR beta V gene segment acted as functional or pseudogenic. Alongside the repertoire data, information on donor age, sex, ethnicity and CMV serostatus was compiled. A later genetic analysis took genome-wide SNP genotypes for about 65% of the 666 donors and used that subset as a discovery cohort. Every discovery cohort repertoire had been produced on one sequencing platform. HLA typing covered class I and class II loci at four-digit resolution. The number of donors typed differed by locus, with roughly 620-640 for A, B, C, DRB1 and DQB1, 522 for DQA1, 600 to 610 for DPA1, and some 440 for DPB1. Five DR-DQ haplotypes were treated as single units for association and clustering because of strong linkage in the cohort. On average, roughly 250,000 unique TCR beta nucleotide sequences were sequenced per donor among a few hundred genotyped donors of the cohort, with roughly 18% of those sequences being non-productive. Broad study findings and their caveats: According to a later genetic analysis, donors in an Asian-associated ancestry cluster had fewer N-insertions in productive TCRs than the approximately 670-donor mean. In a later analysis, HLA-associated TCR beta chains were found to be more clonally expanded and to have lower generation probabilities than equally common non-associated chains. Across donors, most TCR sequences were observed very rarely, whereas some public TCRs were present in many individuals. Linkage disequilibrium might explain the correlated functional status among segregating V segments, but an unknown experimental factor could not be ruled out. According to a later analysis, most CMV-associated TCR beta chains appeared to be HLA-restricted, and the HLA associations seemed to be driven largely by CMV exposure. At a false discovery rate of 0.05, a later analysis linked 15,000 to 20,000 TCR beta sequences to specific HLA alleles. In this cohort, only TCR beta chains were sequenced, and detectable features were limited by the absence of alpha or paired-chain data. The earlier analysis of 587 of the donors excluded 15 to 20 rarely observed V segments, including chromosome 9 orphons, because counts were too low. In vitro tests confirmed that a few of the cytomegalovirus-associated TCR beta chains recognize cytomegalovirus antigens. The classifier was reported to diagnose cytomegalovirus status with high specificity and sensitivity in both the original cohort and the validation cohort. The only immune exposure information available for the cohort was CMV serostatus. According to a later analysis, parvovirus B19, influenza, CMV and Epstein-Barr virus appeared linked to several top co-occurrence clusters. Strong co-occurrence of HLA alleles, especially DR and DQ, made assigning TCR associations to individual alleles difficult. The authors suggested that the approach could potentially be extended to other disease states and immunological phenotypes. The study listed 150 to 200 TCR beta chains as associated with cytomegalovirus. The sequencing pipeline was judged likely to have produced a cluster of highly shared sequence variants as a technical artifact. In an earlier analysis of some 500 of the donors, most TCR beta V segments were observed in productive rearrangements about 87% or about 30% of the time, broadly matching IMGT annotations. Sequencing depth was assumed to be roughly uniform across donors in the presence/absence analyses, though that assumption may not hold. Some IMGT-functional V segments, including TRBV6-2 and TRBV6-3, could not be told apart with the 87-base-pair reads, so those segments were excluded. Because some donors lacked HLA typing at each locus, the association tests relied only on the typed subset. V-gene and J-gene trimming of TCR beta chains was associated with a missense DCLRE1C variant in a later genetic analysis, and the association was replicated in an independent cohort. A further reported finding was that TCR beta sequences accurately predicted the HLA-A and HLA-B alleles for most subjects in the first cohort. According to a later analysis, TCR association rates differed among HLA loci, with DRB1 alleles showing the most associated TCRs and HLA-C alleles showing the fewest.

Libraries were built with the immunoSEQ multiplex PCR assay. For the multiplex PCR, a mixture combining 60 forward primers for TCR Vbeta segments and 13 reverse primers for TCR Jbeta segments was used. Amplification of the CDR3 region of rearranged TCR beta genes was performed with a multiplex PCR assay on genomic DNA. The amplified TCR beta libraries were sequenced on the Illumina HiSeq System as 87-base-pair reads. The authors processed their data as follows. A later analysis tallied roughly 80 million unique TCR beta chains across the 700 or so repertoires, and some 10 million of those chains were shared by two or more donors. To remove PCR and sequencing errors, raw reads were error-corrected and collapsed into unique sequences using a nearest-neighbor algorithm that merged closely related sequences. To assign V, D and J gene segments, CDR3 sequences were aligned to IMGT reference sequences. For a sequence to be retained, a match of at least six nucleotides was required to both a V gene segment and a J gene segment. A rearrangement was called productive if the CDR3 had no stop codons and remained in frame with V and J, and every other rearrangement was called non-productive. Following IMGT convention, CDR3 was defined as the stretch from the second conserved V-encoded cysteine up to the conserved J-encoded phenylalanine. The earlier analysis of about 640 of the donors excluded any sequence lacking an unambiguous match to a single V gene segment. In an earlier analysis of 587 of the donors, V segments were called functional above 56.7% productive rearrangements and were called segregating when the between-donor standard deviation exceeded 5%. A statistical classification framework was built to diagnose cytomegalovirus status from the catalog of TCR beta chain sequences. A later analysis assigned V and J genes by comparing TCR nucleotide sequences with IMGT/GENE-DB human TR gene sequences. Using the TCRdist pipeline, a later analysis assigned CDR3 sequences along with most-parsimonious VDJ recombination scenarios. A later analysis defined each TCR beta chain by its CDR3 amino acid sequence plus V-gene family, and excluded reads lacking a unique V-gene family. In a later analysis, 450 to 600 highly shared, low-generation-probability nucleotide sequences were removed to address suspected cross-contamination and a sequencing artifact. For each public chain, a later analysis derived a clonal expansion index from normalized ranks of inferred template counts within each repertoire. Generation probabilities in a later analysis came from a VDJ recombination model fitted to out-of-frame rearrangements, and those results were checked against IGoR. In a later analysis, hypergeometric tests were used to score TCR-TCR, TCR-HLA and TCR-CMV co-occurrence, with a repertoire-size bias correction applied to TCR pairs. In a later analysis, false discovery rates were estimated by permuting HLA or CMV assignments 20 times. In a later analysis, co-occurring TCRs were grouped with DBSCAN, and TCRdist sequence similarity was added when clustering was performed within HLA-allele-positive subsets. Repertoires with fewer than 30,000 or more than 120,000 public chains were left out of co-occurrence clustering, as were a handful of repertoires with anomalous nucleotide sharing. Held by TCRdb, this immuneACCESS table contains in-frame sequences only and omits some clones. Under half of the omission traces to an unresolved V gene where checked; the cause of the rest is unknown. That table gives V, J and clone size, and the DNA gave D and trimming. A total of under 150,000 clones appear in this sample, approximately 80% of them only once. The biggest ten clones account for roughly 6% of the sample.

CDR1 and CDR2 (LNHDA, SQIVND) derive from the germline V gene (reference sequence). V drops 6 bases and J drops 6 bases, leaving 8 bases in between. The CDR3 sequence holds 11 residues, the cysteine and phenylalanine included. The read is trimmed to its CDR3 DNA, 33 bases read in frame from base 1. A word on this clone: Its antigen target is currently unknown. Per-base qualities were not stored, and no clone one base away is much larger.

In total, approximately 690 healthy bone marrow donors made up the cohort. At the time of sampling, all cohort members were nominally healthy, though unrecorded immune exposures were likely present. The donor tested CMV seropositive and was one of the 289 seropositive cohort members. Each donor provided a peripheral blood sample, and peripheral blood mononuclear cells were used for TCR beta sequencing. The Qiagen DNeasy Blood Extraction Kit was used to extract genomic DNA from the blood cell samples. This receptor was identified in a woman aged 40 to 50 in good health and CMV-seropositive. The sequence joins TRBV19 to TRBJ1-2, with no reliable assignment of the D segment. Sequenced input: PBMCs. In nucleotides, the sequence is TGTGCCAGTAGCAGACACCATGGCTACACCTTC. Translated, it reads CASSRHHGYTF.